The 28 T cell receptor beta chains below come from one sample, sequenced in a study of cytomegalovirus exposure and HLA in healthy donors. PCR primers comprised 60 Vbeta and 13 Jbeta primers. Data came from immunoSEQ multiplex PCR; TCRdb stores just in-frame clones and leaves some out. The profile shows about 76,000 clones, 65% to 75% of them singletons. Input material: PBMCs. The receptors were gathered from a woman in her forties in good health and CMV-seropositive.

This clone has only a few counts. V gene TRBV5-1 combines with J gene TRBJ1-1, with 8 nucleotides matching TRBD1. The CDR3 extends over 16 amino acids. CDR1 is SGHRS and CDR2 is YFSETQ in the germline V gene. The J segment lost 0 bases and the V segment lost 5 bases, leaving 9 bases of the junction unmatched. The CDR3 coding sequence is TGCGCCAGCAGGACAGGGGCCCCACCGTTGAACACTGAAGCTTTCTTT. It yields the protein CASRTGAPPLNTEAFF.

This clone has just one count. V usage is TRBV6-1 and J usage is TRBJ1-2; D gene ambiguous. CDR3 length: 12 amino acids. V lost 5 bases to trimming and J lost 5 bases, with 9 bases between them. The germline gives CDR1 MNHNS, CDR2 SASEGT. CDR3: CASSTREYGYTF. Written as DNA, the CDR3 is TGTGCCAGCAGTACACGGGAGTATGGCTACACCTTC.

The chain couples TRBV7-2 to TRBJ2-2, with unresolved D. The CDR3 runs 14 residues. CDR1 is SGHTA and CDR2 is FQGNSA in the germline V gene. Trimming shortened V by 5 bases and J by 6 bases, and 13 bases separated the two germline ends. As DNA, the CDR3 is TGTGCCAGCAGCCTCTCCCGGGTTGCCGGGGAGCTGTTTTTT. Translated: CASSLSRVAGELFF.

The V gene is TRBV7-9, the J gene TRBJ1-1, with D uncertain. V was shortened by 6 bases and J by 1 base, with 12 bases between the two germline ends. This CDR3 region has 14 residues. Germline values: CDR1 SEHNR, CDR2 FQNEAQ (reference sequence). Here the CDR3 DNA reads TGTGCCAGCAGTCCCCGGGTTTCGAACACTGAAGCTTTCTTT. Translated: CASSPRVSNTEAFF.

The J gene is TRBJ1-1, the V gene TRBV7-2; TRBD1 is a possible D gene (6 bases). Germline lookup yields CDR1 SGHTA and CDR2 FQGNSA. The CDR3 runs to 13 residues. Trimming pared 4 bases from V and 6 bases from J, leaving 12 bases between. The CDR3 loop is CASSYDRLSEAFF. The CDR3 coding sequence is TGTGCCAGCAGCTACGACAGGCTCTCTGAAGCTTTCTTT.

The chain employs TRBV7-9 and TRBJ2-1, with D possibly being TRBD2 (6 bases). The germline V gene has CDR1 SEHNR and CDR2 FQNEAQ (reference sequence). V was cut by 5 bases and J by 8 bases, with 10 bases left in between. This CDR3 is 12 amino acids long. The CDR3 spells CASSQEGYEQFF. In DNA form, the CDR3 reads TGTGCCAGCAGCCAGGAGGGGTATGAGCAGTTCTTC.

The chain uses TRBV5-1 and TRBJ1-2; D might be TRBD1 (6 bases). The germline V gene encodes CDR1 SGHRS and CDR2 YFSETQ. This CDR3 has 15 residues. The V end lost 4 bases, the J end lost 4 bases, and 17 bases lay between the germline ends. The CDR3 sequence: CASSPGGAASYGYTF. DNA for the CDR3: TGCGCCAGCAGCCCTGGGGGGGCTGCTAGCTATGGCTACACCTTC.

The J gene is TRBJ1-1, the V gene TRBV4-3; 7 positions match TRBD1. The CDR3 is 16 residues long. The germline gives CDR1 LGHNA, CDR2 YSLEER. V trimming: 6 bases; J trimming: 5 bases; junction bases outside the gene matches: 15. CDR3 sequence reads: CASSHWTGQTETEAFF. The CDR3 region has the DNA TGCGCCAGCAGTCACTGGACAGGCCAAACGGAGACTGAAGCTTTCTTT.

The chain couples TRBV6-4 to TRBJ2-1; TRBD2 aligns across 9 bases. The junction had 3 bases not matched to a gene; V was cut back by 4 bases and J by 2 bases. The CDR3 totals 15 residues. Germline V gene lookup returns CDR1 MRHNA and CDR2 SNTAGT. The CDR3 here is CASSARGGPYNEQFF. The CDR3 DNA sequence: TGTGCCAGCAGTGCGCGGGGGGGCCCCTACAATGAGCAGTTCTTC.

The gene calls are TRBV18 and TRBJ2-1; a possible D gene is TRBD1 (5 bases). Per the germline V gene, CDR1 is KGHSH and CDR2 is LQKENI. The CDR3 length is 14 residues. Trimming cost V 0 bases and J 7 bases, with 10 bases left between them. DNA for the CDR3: TGTGCCAGCTCACCACCAACAGGATGGAATGAGCAGTTCTTC. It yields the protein CASSPPTGWNEQFF.

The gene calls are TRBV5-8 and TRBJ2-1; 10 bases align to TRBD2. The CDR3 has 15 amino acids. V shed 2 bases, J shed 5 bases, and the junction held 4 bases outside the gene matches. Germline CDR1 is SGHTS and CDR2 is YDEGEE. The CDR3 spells CASSLSGRANNEQFF. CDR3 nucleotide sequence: TGTGCCAGCAGCTTAAGCGGGAGGGCGAACAATGAGCAGTTCTTC.

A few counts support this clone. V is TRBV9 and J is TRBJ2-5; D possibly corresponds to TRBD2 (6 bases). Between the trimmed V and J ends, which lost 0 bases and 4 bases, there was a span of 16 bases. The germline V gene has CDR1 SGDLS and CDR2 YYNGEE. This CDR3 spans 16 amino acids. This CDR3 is CASSVAAAGMRETQYF. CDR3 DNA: TGTGCCAGCAGCGTAGCAGCTGCGGGGATGCGAGAGACCCAGTACTTC.

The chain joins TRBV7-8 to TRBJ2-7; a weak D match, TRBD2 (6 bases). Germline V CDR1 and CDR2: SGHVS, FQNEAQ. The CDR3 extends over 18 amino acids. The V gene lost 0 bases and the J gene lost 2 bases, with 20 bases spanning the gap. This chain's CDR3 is CASSLAPLGTLITYEQYF. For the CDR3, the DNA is TGTGCCAGCAGCTTAGCCCCATTAGGGACTCTCATAACCTACGAGCAGTACTTC.

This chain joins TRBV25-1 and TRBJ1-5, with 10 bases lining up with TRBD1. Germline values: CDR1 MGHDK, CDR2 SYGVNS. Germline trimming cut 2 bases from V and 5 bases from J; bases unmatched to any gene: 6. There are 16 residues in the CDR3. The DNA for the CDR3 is TGTGCCAGCAGTGAAAGCAGGGGACAGGGGCATCAGCCCCAGCATTTT. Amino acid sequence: CASSESRGQGHQPQHF.

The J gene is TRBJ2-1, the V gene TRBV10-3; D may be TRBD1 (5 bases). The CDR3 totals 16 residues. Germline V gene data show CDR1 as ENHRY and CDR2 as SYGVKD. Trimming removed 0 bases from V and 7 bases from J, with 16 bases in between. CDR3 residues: CAISESNRGQGNEQFF. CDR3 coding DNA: TGTGCCATCAGTGAGTCAAATAGGGGTCAGGGAAATGAGCAGTTCTTC.

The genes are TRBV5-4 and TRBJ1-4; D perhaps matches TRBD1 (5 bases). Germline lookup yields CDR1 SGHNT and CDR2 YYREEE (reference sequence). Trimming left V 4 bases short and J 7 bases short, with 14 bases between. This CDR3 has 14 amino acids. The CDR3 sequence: CASSRGGFGEKLFF. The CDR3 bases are TGTGCCAGCAGCCGCGGGGGGTTCGGTGAAAAACTGTTTTTT.

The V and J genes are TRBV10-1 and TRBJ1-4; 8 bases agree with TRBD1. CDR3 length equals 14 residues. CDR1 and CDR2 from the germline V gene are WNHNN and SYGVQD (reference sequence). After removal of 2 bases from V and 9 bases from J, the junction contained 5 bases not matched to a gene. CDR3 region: CASSEPRQGKKLFF. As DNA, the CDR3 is TGCGCCAGCAGTGAGCCCAGACAGGGGAAAAAACTGTTTTTT.

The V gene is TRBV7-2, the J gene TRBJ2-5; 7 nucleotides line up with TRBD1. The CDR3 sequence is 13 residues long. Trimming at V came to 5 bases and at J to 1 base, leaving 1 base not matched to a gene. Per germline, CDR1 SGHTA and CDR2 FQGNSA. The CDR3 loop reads CASSRDSQETQYF. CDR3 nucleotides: TGTGCCAGCAGCCGGGACAGCCAAGAGACCCAGTACTTC.

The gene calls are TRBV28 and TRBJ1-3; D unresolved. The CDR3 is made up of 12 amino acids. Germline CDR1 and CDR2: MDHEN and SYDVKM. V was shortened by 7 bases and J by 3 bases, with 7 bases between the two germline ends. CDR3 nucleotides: TGTGCCAGCACCTCTAGTGGAAACACCATATATTTT. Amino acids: CASTSSGNTIYF.

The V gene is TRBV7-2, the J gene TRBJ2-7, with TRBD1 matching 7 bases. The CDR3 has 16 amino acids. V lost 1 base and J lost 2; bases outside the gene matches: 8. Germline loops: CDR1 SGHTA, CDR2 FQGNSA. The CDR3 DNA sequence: TGTGCCAGCAGCTTAGGAGGAGGTGGGACAGCCTACGAGCAGTACTTC. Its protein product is CASSLGGGGTAYEQYF.

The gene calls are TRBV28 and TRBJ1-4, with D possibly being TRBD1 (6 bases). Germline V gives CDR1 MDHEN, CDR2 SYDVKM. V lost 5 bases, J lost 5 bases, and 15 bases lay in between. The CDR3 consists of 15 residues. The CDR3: CASSTNRVLNEKLFF. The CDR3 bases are TGTGCCAGCAGTACCAACAGGGTACTCAATGAAAAACTGTTTTTT. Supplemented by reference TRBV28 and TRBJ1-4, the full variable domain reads DVKVTQSSRYLVKRTGEKVFLECVQDMDHENMFWYRQDPGLGLRLIYFSYDVKMKEKGDIPEGYSVSREKKERFSLILESASTNQTSMYLCASSTNRVLNEKLFFGSGTQLSVL.

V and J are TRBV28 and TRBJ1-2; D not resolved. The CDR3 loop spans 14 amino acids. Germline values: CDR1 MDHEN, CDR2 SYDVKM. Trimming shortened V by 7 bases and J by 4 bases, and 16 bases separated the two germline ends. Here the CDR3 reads CASTLFREFYGYTF. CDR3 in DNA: TGTGCCAGCACCCTTTTTCGGGAGTTCTATGGCTACACCTTC.

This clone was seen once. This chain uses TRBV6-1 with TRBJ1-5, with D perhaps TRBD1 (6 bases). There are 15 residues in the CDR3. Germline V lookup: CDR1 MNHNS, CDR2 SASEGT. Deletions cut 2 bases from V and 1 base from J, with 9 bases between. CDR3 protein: CASSETGWSNQPQHF. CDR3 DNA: TGTGCCAGCAGTGAAACAGGGTGGAGCAATCAGCCCCAGCATTTT.

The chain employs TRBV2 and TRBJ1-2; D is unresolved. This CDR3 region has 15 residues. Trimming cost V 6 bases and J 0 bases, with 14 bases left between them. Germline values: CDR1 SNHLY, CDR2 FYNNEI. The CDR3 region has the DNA TGTGCCAGCAGATCATTTACGGGTTCTAACTATGGCTACACCTTC. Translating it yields CASRSFTGSNYGYTF.

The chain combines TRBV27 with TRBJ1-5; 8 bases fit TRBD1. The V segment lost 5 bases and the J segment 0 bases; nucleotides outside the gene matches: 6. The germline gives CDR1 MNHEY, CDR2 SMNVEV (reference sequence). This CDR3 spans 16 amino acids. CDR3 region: CASSPRTGYSNQPQHF. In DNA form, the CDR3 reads TGTGCCAGCAGTCCCAGGACAGGGTATAGCAATCAGCCCCAGCATTTT.

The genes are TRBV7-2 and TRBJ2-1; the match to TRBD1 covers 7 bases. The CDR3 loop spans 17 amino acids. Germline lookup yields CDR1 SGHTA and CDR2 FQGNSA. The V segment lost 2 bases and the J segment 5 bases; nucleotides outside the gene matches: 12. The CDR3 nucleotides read TGTGCCAGCAGCTTAAGGGGGCGCGTGTATGAGGACAATGAGCAGTTCTTC. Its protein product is CASSLRGRVYEDNEQFF.

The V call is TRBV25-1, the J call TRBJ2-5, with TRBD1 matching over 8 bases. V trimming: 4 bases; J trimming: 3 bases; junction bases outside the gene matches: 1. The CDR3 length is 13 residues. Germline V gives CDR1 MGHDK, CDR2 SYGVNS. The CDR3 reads CASSAGGEETQYF. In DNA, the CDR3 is TGTGCCAGCAGTGCAGGGGGCGAAGAGACCCAGTACTTC.

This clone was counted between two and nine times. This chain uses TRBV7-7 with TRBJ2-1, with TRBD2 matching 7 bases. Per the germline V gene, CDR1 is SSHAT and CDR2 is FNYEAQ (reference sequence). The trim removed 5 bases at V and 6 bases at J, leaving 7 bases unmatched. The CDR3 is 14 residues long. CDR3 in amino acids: CASSQQTSINEQFF. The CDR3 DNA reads TGTGCCAGCAGCCAGCAGACTAGCATCAATGAGCAGTTCTTC.